This TCR beta chain was identified during a study of T cells expressing NK-cell markers. Study-wide context: Cells sorted as CD3+CD56+NKG2C+, CD3+CD56+NKG2C- and CD3+CD56-NKG2C+ T cells supplied the TCR beta repertoires.

TCRdb processed the 5' RACE reads again and assigns one entry to each CDR3 protein, with no DNA. This sample contains approximately 440,000 distinct CDR3 sequences. Study-level findings and limits: The study found these clonotypes also leading the CD3+CD56-NKG2C+ fraction in a handful of donors.

Germline CDR1 MNHNS, CDR2 SASEGT. This CDR3 has 11 amino acids. As for this clonotype: Its matching antigen is unknown.

Input material: blood T cells: a sorted CD56 or NKG2C T cell subset, CD4+ or CD8+ T cells, or bulk PBMC T cells (not recorded which). V is TRBV6-1 and J is TRBJ2-3. The source of this sequence is a woman aged 45-59 years in good health. CDR3 region: CASSERGTQYF.